This TCR beta chain came from a study of spatial heterogeneity in lung cancer. Study at large: Detected beta-chain sequences consistently exceeded alpha-chain sequences.

Time point: sample taken at primary tumor resection. The roughly 68 donors had untreated early-stage non-small cell lung cancer. Tumor, nontumor lung or frozen PBMC supplied whole RNA, sequenced without sorting. Details on this clonotype: Its antigen is still unknown. This beta chain is an off-target read within a library intended for alpha chains, so its frequency means little.

TCRdb ran MiXCR on the 5' RACE reads and lists one entry per CDR3 protein. The table includes 2,500 to 3,000 distinct CDR3 sequences, around 47% detected once. Overall study results and limits: One measure, the expanded intratumoral alpha and beta TCR count, tracked tumor mutation counts.

The V gene end was trimmed by 5 bases and the J gene end by 1 base; junction bases not matched to a gene: 12. The CDR3 consists of 17 residues. Germline CDR1 reads LNHDA; CDR2 reads SQIVND (reference sequence). The chain carries TRBV19 and TRBJ1-2, with TRBD1 matching 8 bases. Material: lung tumor tissue, obtained at surgery. The TCR sequence derives from a male donor with early-stage non-small cell lung cancer. CDR3 DNA: TGTGCCAGTAGTTCTCTACCGGGACAGGCAATTAACTATGGCTACACCTTC. This gives the protein CASSSLPGQAINYGYTF.